A selection of T cell receptor beta chains follows, all from one sample in a study of blood T cell repertoires in COVID-19. Generated by immunoSEQ multiplex PCR, the TCRdb table keeps only in-frame clones and is missing some. Of 70,000 to 85,000 clones listed, approximately 91% were seen once; the top ten hold more than 2.5%. Sequenced sample: peripheral blood. These receptors were obtained from a man in his 70s with active or convalescent COVID-19. CDR3s leave out the opening cysteine and the closing phenylalanine or tryptophan.

V gene	J gene	CDR3 protein
TRBV5-1	TRBJ1-4	ASSLTVGGASNEKLF
TRBV19	TRBJ1-2	ASRVHGDGYT
TRBV19	TRBJ2-3	ASSIKGLSTDTQY
TRBV10-3	TRBJ1-4	AISEPGTGGAEKLF
TRBV3-1/TRBV3-2	TRBJ1-2	ASSPETGSLEGYT
TRBV6-5	TRBJ2-2	ASSLRTPGELF
TRBV19	TRBJ2-7	ASASSGTAYEQY
TRBV29-1	TRBJ2-7	SVEDRVGGPSEQY
TRBV30	TRBJ1-1	AWSTLRGTGGGNEAF
TRBV2	TRBJ2-2	ASSELGQGRTGELF
TRBV5-1	TRBJ1-1	ASSLTRMNTEAF
TRBV27	TRBJ2-4	ASSSSRPGAKNIQY
TRBV5-1	TRBJ1-1	ASSLDRGLSTEAF
TRBV10-1	TRBJ2-3	ASSESKLPDTQY
TRBV5-1	TRBJ2-7	ASSVSLAGDGEQY
TRBV5-1	TRBJ1-1	ASSLKGGLNTEAF
TRBV12-3/TRBV12-4	TRBJ1-2	ASSKQGTYGYT
TRBV14	TRBJ2-7	ASSLGRDEQY
TRBV3-1/TRBV3-2	TRBJ2-5	ASSLGTSGVETQY
TRBV18	TRBJ1-5	ASSPGGGNQPQH
TRBV29-1	TRBJ2-1	SVDPGTSRNEQF
TRBV19	TRBJ1-2	ASRPDSDGYGYT
TRBV28	TRBJ1-2	ASSRRGYGGYT
TRBV28	TRBJ2-7	ASSSQGLQY
TRBV7-2	TRBJ2-2	ASSSKDRGRWNTGELF
TRBV30	TRBJ1-5	AWSGRGGQGNQPQH
TRBV4-1	TRBJ2-7	ASSQYRGPYEQY
TRBV2	TRBJ1-3	ASRGPTGGNTGNTIY
TRBV5-4	TRBJ2-7	ASSSQGYEQY
TRBV27	TRBJ2-4	ASGRGGLAVQGKNIQY
TRBV19	TRBJ1-1	ASSIVQGAGTEAF
TRBV29-1	TRBJ2-5	SVGPGLAGRAQY
TRBV6-6	TRBJ1-5	ASTEGDSNQPQH
TRBV7-2	TRBJ1-1	ASSLRLGGEAF
TRBV28	TRBJ1-6	ASEPSGFGSPLH
TRBV28	TRBJ1-4	ASFRGRNPTNEKLF
TRBV27	TRBJ1-4	ASKKSQGVVGEKLF
TRBV7-3	TRBJ2-7	ASSLGGNYEQY
TRBV18	TRBJ1-2	ASSRDRGYGYT
TRBV7-2	TRBJ1-1	ASSLDRGRFTEAF
TRBV7-3	TRBJ2-6	ASSLGRVTSGANVLT
TRBV5-4	TRBJ2-1	ASSLRQGNYNEQF
TRBV29-1	TRBJ1-1	SVGSGSGISAF
TRBV3-1/TRBV3-2	TRBJ2-1	ASSQGGLAESYNEQF
TRBV30	TRBJ1-6	AWSQQSSPLH
TRBV19	TRBJ1-1	ASSIGSSGTEAF
TRBV11-2	TRBJ2-1	ASSSRDSATYNEQF
TRBV14	TRBJ1-2	ASSQDRDGGEGDYGYT
TRBV6-5	TRBJ2-1	ASSPDRVGNNEQF
TRBV6-2/TRBV6-3	TRBJ2-7	ASSDRTYEQY
TRBV7-2	TRBJ2-2	ASRSSSGSGVRELF
TRBV11-2	TRBJ2-3	ASSPRGTGVTDTQY